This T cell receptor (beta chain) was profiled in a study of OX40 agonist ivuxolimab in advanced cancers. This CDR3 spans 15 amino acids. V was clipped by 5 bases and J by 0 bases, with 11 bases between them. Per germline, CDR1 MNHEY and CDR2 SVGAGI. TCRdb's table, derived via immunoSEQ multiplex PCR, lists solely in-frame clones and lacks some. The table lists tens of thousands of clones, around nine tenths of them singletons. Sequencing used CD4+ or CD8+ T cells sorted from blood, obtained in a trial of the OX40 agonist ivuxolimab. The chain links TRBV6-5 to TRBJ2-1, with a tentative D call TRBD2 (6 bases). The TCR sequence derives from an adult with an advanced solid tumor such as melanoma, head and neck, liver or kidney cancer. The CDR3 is CASSPGLSSYNEQFF. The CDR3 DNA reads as TGTGCCAGCAGTCCTGGACTAAGCTCCTACAATGAGCAGTTCTTC.